A selection of T cell receptor beta chains follows, all from one sample in a study of CD8+ T cells in alopecia areata. The method was immunoSEQ multiplex PCR; TCRdb's version includes in-frame clones alone and lacks a portion of them. Among about 250,000 clones, over 45% were seen once, and the ten largest hold about 0.9%. The sample here was CD4+ T cells sorted from blood, taken at week 52, from a patient treated with tofacitinib. Receptors originate from a human donor with alopecia areata. CDR3s include the opening cysteine and the closing phenylalanine or tryptophan. A D gene is named only where the DNA matches it firmly. The size entry is marked missing in some rows and otherwise reads once, few, many or a size class.

TRBV7-8,-,TRBD1,TRBJ1-2,TGTGCCAGCAGCTCATCGACAGGGGCCGGCTATCGTGGCTACACCTTC,CASSSSTGAGYRGYTF
TRBV9,-,TRBD1,TRBJ1-6,TGTGCCAGCAGCGTAGCTCGCGGGGGGACAGGGGAGGCTTCACCCCTCCACTTT,CASSVARGGTGEASPLHF
TRBV7-9,few,-,TRBJ2-5,TGTGCCAGCAGCTTCACAGAGACCCAGTACTTC,CASSFTETQYF
TRBV5-1,few,-,TRBJ2-7,TGCGCCAGCAGCTTGAGGGAGCAGTACTTC,CASSLREQYF
TRBV11-2,few,-,TRBJ2-2,TGTGCCAGCAGCATGGGGGTCCGGGTCAACACCGGGGAGCTGTTTTTT,CASSMGVRVNTGELFF
TRBV6-1,few,TRBD1,TRBJ2-7,TGTGCCAGCGGTGGGACAGCCTACGAGCAGTACTTC,CASGGTAYEQYF
TRBV9,-,-,TRBJ1-3,TGTGCCAGCAGCGCCCGCTGGTCTGGAAACACCATATATTTT,CASSARWSGNTIYF
TRBV14,few,-,TRBJ1-1,TGTGCCAGCAGCTTGCAGGGAAATGGCTTCACTGAAGCTTTCTTT,CASSLQGNGFTEAFF
TRBV27,-,TRBD1,TRBJ2-7,TGTGCCAGCAGTTCGCCATTCGGGGACAGGCCCTACGAGCAGTACTTC,CASSSPFGDRPYEQYF
TRBV4-1,-,TRBD2,TRBJ2-3,TGCGCCAGCAGCCAAATGACTAGCGGGGGATCGTTTACGCAGTATTTT,CASSQMTSGGSFTQYF
TRBV6-5,-,-,TRBJ1-1,TGTGCCAGCAGTTTCCGGAGGGCCCCTGGGCACACTGAAGCTTTCTTT,CASSFRRAPGHTEAFF
TRBV30,-,TRBD1,TRBJ2-7,TGTGCCACCCGGCGACAGGGAGCCTACGAGCAGTACTTC,CATRRQGAYEQYF
TRBV28,-,TRBD2,TRBJ2-7,TGTGCCAGCAGTCTAGCGGGGGCGACCGCCTACGAGCAGTACTTC,CASSLAGATAYEQYF
TRBV6-1,-,-,TRBJ1-5,TGTGCCAGCAGCGGAATGGGAGTTAGCAATCAGCCCCAGCATTTT,CASSGMGVSNQPQHF
TRBV29-1,few,-,TRBJ2-3,TGCAGCGTTGTTTCATCTGGACTCACAGATACGCAGTATTTT,CSVVSSGLTDTQYF
TRBV5-1,-,TRBD2,TRBJ2-1,TGCGCCAGCAGCTGGATAGCGGGGGCCACGTATGAGCAGTTCTTC,CASSWIAGATYEQFF
TRBV5-1,few,-,TRBJ2-7,TGCGCCAGCAGCTCCCGGGACTTCTCCTACGAGCAGTACTTC,CASSSRDFSYEQYF
TRBV5-1,-,-,TRBJ2-1,TGCGCCAGCAGCATAGGGACATTGAATGAGCAGTTCTTC,CASSIGTLNEQFF
TRBV13,-,-,TRBJ1-1,TGTGCCAGCAGCGTCGAAGGAACAGGTGAAGCTTTCTTT,CASSVEGTGEAFF
TRBV27,-,-,TRBJ1-6,TGTGCCAGCAGTTTGGAGGGGCTCTATAATTCACCCCTCCACTTT,CASSLEGLYNSPLHF
TRBV5-1,-,-,TRBJ2-2,TGCGCCAGCAGCTTGGGGGACACCGGGGAGCTGTTTTTT,CASSLGDTGELFF
TRBV6-5,-,TRBD2,TRBJ2-7,TGTGCCAGCACCCGGGGGGAGCAATCGGTGCAGTACTTC,CASTRGEQSVQYF
TRBV6-6,-,-,TRBJ1-5,TGTGCCAGCAGTTACTTAGGGTCAAAAAACAATCAGCCCCAGCATTTT,CASSYLGSKNNQPQHF
TRBV5-8,few,TRBD1,TRBJ1-6,TGTGCCAGCACCGGACAGGGGAATTCACCCCTCCACTTT,CASTGQGNSPLHF
TRBV11-2,many,-,TRBJ2-1,TGTGCCAGCAGCATATCGAGCAATGAGCAGTTCTTC,CASSISSNEQFF
TRBV30,-,-,TRBJ2-5,TGTGCCTGGAGTGTACGGGGTCGGGAGCAGTACTTC,CAWSVRGREQYF
TRBV18,few,-,TRBJ1-5,TGTGCCAGCTCCCTTGAGCCTAGCTACTTCAGCAATCAGCCCCAGCATTTT,CASSLEPSYFSNQPQHF
TRBV5-1,-,-,TRBJ2-7,TGCGCCAGCAGCCGCACACAGGGAAACGACGAGCAGTACTTC,CASSRTQGNDEQYF
TRBV7-7,-,TRBD2,TRBJ2-1,TGTGCTAGCAGCCCGGGACTAGCGGGTTACAATGAGCAGTTCTTC,CASSPGLAGYNEQFF
TRBV18,once,TRBD1,TRBJ2-7,TGTGCCAGCTCACGACGGACAGGGGAGGACGAGCAGTACTTC,CASSRRTGEDEQYF
TRBV7-9,few,-,TRBJ2-5,TGTGCCAGCACGGTTGGGGGCCGGGAGACCCAGTACTTC,CASTVGGRETQYF
TRBV23-1,few,TRBD1,TRBJ2-7,TGCGCCAGCAGTCAATCACGGGCTGCGACAGGGTCCCCAGAGCAGTACTTC,CASSQSRAATGSPEQYF
TRBV27,-,-,TRBJ2-1,TGTGCCAGCAGTCCGACGACGCTCTACAATGAGCAGTTCTTC,CASSPTTLYNEQFF
TRBV5-6,-,-,TRBJ1-5,TGTGCCAGCAGCCGGCTGAATCAGCCCCAGCATTTT,CASSRLNQPQHF
TRBV7-9,-,-,TRBJ1-5,TGTGCCAGCAGCTTAAGTCCCAATCAGCCCCAGCATTTT,CASSLSPNQPQHF
TRBV5-1,-,-,TRBJ2-7,TGCGCCAGCAGCTTGGAGAGGCCCTACGAGCAGTACTTC,CASSLERPYEQYF
TRBV30,-,-,TRBJ1-1,TGTGCCTGGAGTGTAGCCTTGAACACTGAAGCTTTCTTT,CAWSVALNTEAFF
TRBV30,-,-,TRBJ1-2,TGTGCCTGGAGTGTATACGAGGGCTACACCTTC,CAWSVYEGYTF
TRBV30,-,-,TRBJ1-1,TGTGCCTGGTTAGGACGGGTGAACACTGAAGCTTTCTTT,CAWLGRVNTEAFF
TRBV30,-,-,TRBJ1-2,TGTGCCTGGATGCGGACTGATGGCTACACCTTC,CAWMRTDGYTF
TRBV2,-,TRBD1,TRBJ2-2,TGTGCCAGCAGTTGGGACAGAAACACCGGGGAGCTGTTTTTT,CASSWDRNTGELFF
TRBV2,-,-,TRBJ2-3,TGTGCCACCGCATGGGGGCCCACAGATACGCAGTATTTT,CATAWGPTDTQYF
TRBV9,-,TRBD1,TRBJ2-7,TGTGCCAGCAGCGTAGGTGGACAGGGCTCCTACGAGCAGTACTTC,CASSVGGQGSYEQYF
TRBV5-1,-,-,TRBJ2-3,TGCGCCAGCAGCTTGAGGCAAGAAGGAGATACGCAGTATTTT,CASSLRQEGDTQYF
TRBV10-2,-,-,TRBJ2-7,TGCGCCAGCAGTACGAACTCCTACGAGCAGTACTTC,CASSTNSYEQYF
TRBV5-1,once,-,TRBJ1-5,TGCGCCAGCAGCTTGGCAGGTCAGGGCAATCAGCCCCAGCATTTT,CASSLAGQGNQPQHF
TRBV27,-,-,TRBJ2-5,TGTGCCAGCAGTCCTCTGACTCCGAGGGAGACCCAGTACTTC,CASSPLTPRETQYF
TRBV29-1,-,TRBD2,TRBJ2-1,TGCAGCGTTGAACGCGGGACTAGCGGAAACAATGAGCAGTTCTTC,CSVERGTSGNNEQFF
TRBV30,-,-,TRBJ1-6,TGTGCCTGGAGTGCCAGGAGGGGATCACCCCTCCACTTT,CAWSARRGSPLHF
TRBV25-1,-,-,TRBJ2-5,TGTGCCAGCAGTGAATCTACGAAGACCCAGTACTTC,CASSESTKTQYF
TRBV4-3,-,TRBD1,TRBJ2-3,TGCGCCAGCAGCCGACAGACAGGGACAGATACGCAGTATTTT,CASSRQTGTDTQYF
TRBV5-1,many,TRBD2,TRBJ2-1,TGCGCCAGCAGCTTGGTACTAGCGGGGAGCCGGGAGCAGTTCTTC,CASSLVLAGSREQFF
TRBV6-5,-,-,TRBJ1-6,TGTGCCAGCAGTTACACTACAGGCATTCGGGCTTCACCCCTCCACTTT,CASSYTTGIRASPLHF
TRBV25-1,-,TRBD1,TRBJ2-5,TGTGCCAGCAGTGAAGGGACAGGGTATCTAGAGACCCAGTACTTC,CASSEGTGYLETQYF
TRBV2,-,-,TRBJ2-1,TGTGCTACAGCCTCCGAGGGCCCGTCCTACAATGAGCAGTTCTTC,CATASEGPSYNEQFF
TRBV2,few,TRBD2,TRBJ2-1,TGTGCCAGCCTTACTAGCGGGGGGGCCGTTAGGAATGAGCAGTTCTTC,CASLTSGGAVRNEQFF
TRBV6-1,-,TRBD1,TRBJ1-5,TGTGCCAGCAGTGGACAGGGGGTGTATAGCAATCAGCCCCAGCATTTT,CASSGQGVYSNQPQHF
TRBV29-1,-,-,TRBJ2-3,TGCAGCGTGGGCGGAGGCCTCACAGATACGCAGTATTTT,CSVGGGLTDTQYF
TRBV2,once,-,TRBJ1-1,TGTGCCAGCAGTGGAGACAGGACGCGAAGCGCTGAAGCTTTCTTT,CASSGDRTRSAEAFF
TRBV7-9,few,TRBD2,TRBJ2-7,TGTGCCAGCAGCTCCGGACTAGCGGGGGGACAAGGGCAGTACTTC,CASSSGLAGGQGQYF